This T cell receptor (beta chain) was recorded in a study of TIL therapy for anti-PD-1-resistant metastatic lung cancer. Turning to the study itself: Progressing patients received lymphodepletion, expanded TIL infusion and IL-2. By whole-exome sequencing, median non-synonymous tumor mutation burden was roughly 1.4 mutations per megabase. Study-level results: Infused TIL clonotypes partially replaced the baseline blood repertoire, then decayed over months.

The germline V gene has CDR1 MNHNS and CDR2 SASEGT. V was pared by 5 bases and J by 2 bases, with 14 bases between. This CDR3 comprises 15 residues. Time point denoted: pre-treatment sample, taken before nivolumab and TIL therapy. The libraries were made with immunoSEQ v3. Sequencing depth was around 2 million read pairs for survey level, about 5-6 million for deep. The protocol was immunoSEQ multiplex PCR, while the TCRdb copy is restricted to in-frame clones and leaves out a portion. Found here are about 50,000 clones, around 79% of them singletons; the top ten hold about 5%. On this clone itself: The antigen is unknown.

The chain employs TRBV6-1 and TRBJ2-3; D gene uncertain. The sample consisted of blood, taken at baseline. This receptor was taken from a woman between 30 and 79 years old with non-small cell lung cancer. Here the CDR3 reads CASSPQREDTDTQYF. The DNA for the CDR3 is TGTGCCAGCAGTCCCCAGCGCGAAGACACAGATACGCAGTATTTT.